This T cell receptor beta chain was retrieved from a study of control samples from healthy donors and cancer patients. The CDR3 has 14 amino acids. Germline V gives CDR1 MRHNA, CDR2 SNTAGT. J gave up 6 bases and V 4 bases, and 4 bases lay outside the gene matches. Using immunoSEQ multiplex PCR, the repertoire was profiled, and TCRdb retains in-frame clones only, with some absent. The sample has fewer than 200,000 clones; over 85% are singletons. This TCR derives from a man younger than 30 in good health. The rearrangement links TRBV6-4 to TRBJ2-2; TRBD1 aligns across 8 bases. The sequencing input was blood. The CDR3 coding sequence is TGTGCCAGCAGTGCGACAGGGGCAGCCGGGGAGCTGTTTTTT. Translation: CASSATGAAGELFF.